This passage covers 20 T cell receptor beta chains from one sample sequenced in a study of human T cells and chemical hapten exposure. TCRdb used MiXCR to reprocess the RACE reads, holding one entry per CDR3 protein. In the table there are tens of thousands of distinct CDR3 sequences, around a tenth of which are singletons. Time point defined: patch test 2, 6 weeks after DPC sensitization. Treatment noted: therapeutic diphenylcyclopropenone sensitization with weekly scalp DPC. It was unfractionated whole blood from which total RNA was extracted. Sequenced here: whole blood, sampled in connection with sensitization to the hapten diphenylcyclopropenone (DPC). These TCRs come from a woman aged 30 to 39 with alopecia areata. Some clones in this sample may be carry-over from other donors' samples.

This clonotype was observed many times. The rearrangement links TRBV5-1 to TRBJ2-5; D is unresolved. The CDR3 has 15 residues. Germline V CDR1 and CDR2: SGHRS, YFSETQ. The V end lost 1 base, the J end lost 3 bases, and 13 bases lay between the germline ends. The CDR3 loop reads CASSLPRTHEETQYF. The CDR3 coding sequence is TGCGCCAGCAGCTTGCCCCGGACCCACGAAGAGACCCAGTACTTC.

The J gene is TRBJ2-2, the V gene TRBV12-3 or TRBV12-4; tentatively, D is TRBD2 (7 bases). The CDR3 is made up of 14 amino acids. The V and J ends lost 7 bases and 4 bases respectively, with 13 bases between them. The CDR3 nucleotides read TGTGCCAGCATGCGGGGAGGGGGCACCGGGGAGCTGTTTTTT. It codes for CASMRGGGTGELFF.

The V call is TRBV19, the J call TRBJ1-5; TRBD1 aligns across 9 bases. CDR3 length equals 14 residues. The V and J ends lost 6 bases and 7 bases, in that order; junction bases with no gene match: 7. From germline, CDR1 is LNHDA and CDR2 SQIVND (reference sequence). The CDR3 spells CASSITGGRQPQHF. CDR3 DNA sequence: TGTGCCAGTAGCATTACAGGGGGCCGACAGCCCCAGCATTTT.

This clonotype was counted between two and nine times. The gene calls are TRBV3-1 and TRBJ2-5; 8 nucleotides match TRBD2. The CDR3 spans 15 residues. The germline V gene encodes CDR1 LGHDT and CDR2 YNNKEL (reference sequence). The V segment lost 2 bases and the J segment 5 bases; nucleotides outside the gene matches: 7. CDR3 sequence reads: CASSQRGGLGETQYF. CDR3 coding DNA: TGTGCCAGCAGCCAACGGGGGGGCCTAGGCGAGACCCAGTACTTC.

The V and J genes are TRBV12-3 or TRBV12-4 and TRBJ2-3; the match to TRBD1 covers 9 bases. The CDR3 length is 14 residues. V shed 6 bases, J shed 6 bases, and the junction held 7 bases outside the gene matches. CDR3 protein: CASSPTGGRDTQYF. CDR3 coding DNA: TGTGCCAGCAGCCCGACAGGGGGTCGGGATACGCAGTATTTT.

This clonotype turned up a few times. The chain links TRBV5-1 to TRBJ2-5, with 7 bases that match TRBD1. CDR3 size: 15 residues. J lost 2 bases, V lost 1 base, and 5 bases had no gene match. Germline lookup yields CDR1 SGHRS and CDR2 YFSETQ. CDR3 sequence: CASSLPGTEQETQYF. The CDR3 DNA follows: TGCGCCAGCAGCTTGCCCGGGACAGAGCAAGAGACCCAGTACTTC.

In this sample, this clonotype turned up many times. The chain carries TRBV5-1 and TRBJ2-6; D gene unclear. The CDR3 spans 16 residues. Germline loops: CDR1 SGHRS, CDR2 YFSETQ. Between the trimmed V and J ends, which lost 0 bases and 4 bases, there was a span of 11 bases. The CDR3 DNA reads as TGCGCCAGCAGCTTGGTGGGGTTATCCGGGGCCAACGTCCTGACTTTC. Protein: CASSLVGLSGANVLTF.

V is TRBV14 and J is TRBJ1-1; D gene uncertain. Germline lookup yields CDR1 SGHDN and CDR2 FVKESK. The CDR3 has 14 amino acids. Deletions cut 0 bases from V and 0 bases from J, with 5 bases between. The chain's CDR3 is CASSQDRMNTEAFF. CDR3 nucleotide sequence: TGTGCCAGCAGCCAAGACAGGATGAACACTGAAGCTTTCTTT.

The sample holds a few counts of this clonotype. The rearrangement uses TRBV7-9 and TRBJ2-7; D possibly corresponds to TRBD2 (6 bases). Per germline, CDR1 SEHNR and CDR2 FQNEAQ (reference sequence). The CDR3 consists of 15 residues. V dropped 2 bases and J dropped 3 bases, with 14 bases sitting between them. CDR3 region: CASSLRSGGGYEQYF. The CDR3 DNA follows: TGTGCCAGCAGCTTAAGATCCGGGGGTGGCTACGAGCAGTACTTC.

This clonotype was detected many times. The rearrangement links TRBV3-1 to TRBJ1-3; no clear D gene. CDR1 and CDR2 from the germline V gene are LGHDT and YNNKEL (reference sequence). The CDR3 spans 13 residues. Trimming cost V 7 bases and J 5 bases, with 12 bases left between them. DNA of the CDR3: TGTGCCAGCAAATCGGACCTGAGAAACACCATATATTTT. Its translation is CASKSDLRNTIYF.

This clonotype was picked up a small number of times. J is TRBJ2-3 and V is TRBV29-1, with TRBD1 matching over 8 bases. J was trimmed by 4 bases and V by 3 bases; bases with no gene match: 3. The CDR3 has 13 residues. The germline V gene encodes CDR1 SQVTM and CDR2 ANQGSEA. The CDR3 sequence: CSVDMTGADTQYF. Written as DNA, the CDR3 is TGCAGCGTTGATATGACAGGGGCAGATACGCAGTATTTT.

The chain recombines TRBV20-1 with TRBJ2-7, with 7 bases matching TRBD2. J was trimmed by 1 base and V by 1 base; bases with no gene match: 7. This CDR3 has 15 amino acids. Germline CDR1 and CDR2: DFQATT and SNEGSKA (reference sequence). CDR3 sequence: CSARVRLAQSYEQYF. CDR3 coding DNA: TGCAGTGCTAGAGTGAGACTAGCACAGTCCTACGAGCAGTACTTC.

This sequence joins TRBV6-5 and TRBJ2-7; no reliable D call. CDR1 and CDR2 (germline): MNHEY, SVGAGI. The CDR3 sequence is 14 residues long. The V end lost 6 bases, the J end lost 2 bases, and 14 bases lay between the germline ends. The CDR3 here is CASSRNQDTYEQYF. The CDR3 DNA reads as TGTGCCAGCAGCCGGAACCAGGATACCTACGAGCAGTACTTC.

This chain joins TRBV11-3 and TRBJ2-5; D might be TRBD1 (6 bases). CDR3 size: 14 residues. Trimming cost V 5 bases and J 2 bases, with 12 bases left between them. From germline, CDR1 is SGHNT and CDR2 YENEEA. CDR3 protein: CASSAQGTQETQYF. CDR3 DNA: TGTGCCAGCAGCGCACAAGGGACACAAGAGACCCAGTACTTC.

This clonotype occurred a few times. J is TRBJ2-1 and V is TRBV30; 7 bases line up with TRBD2. V shed 4 bases, J shed 10 bases, and the junction held 13 bases outside the gene matches. The CDR3 is 14 amino acids. Per germline, CDR1 GTSNPN and CDR2 SVGIG (reference sequence). The CDR3 protein is CAWTRGLGLYEQFF. Here the CDR3 DNA reads TGTGCCTGGACCCGCGGACTAGGACTGTACGAGCAGTTCTTC.

This clonotype was recorded a few times. The chain combines TRBV6-4 with TRBJ2-3; 13 bases agree with TRBD2. V shed 6 bases, J shed 1 base, and the junction held 7 bases outside the gene matches. Germline lookup yields CDR1 MRHNA and CDR2 SNTAGT. The CDR3 spans 17 residues. The CDR3: CASSLNGLAGGTDTQYF. The CDR3 nucleotides read TGTGCCAGCAGCTTGAACGGACTAGCGGGGGGCACAGATACGCAGTATTTT.

This chain links TRBV5-1 with TRBJ1-5; no reliable D call. The CDR3 covers 13 residues. The germline V and J ends were trimmed by 4 bases and 3 bases, with 8 bases remaining between them. Germline V gives CDR1 SGHRS, CDR2 YFSETQ. CDR3 sequence reads: CASSPDPNQPQHF. As DNA, the CDR3 is TGCGCCAGCAGCCCGGACCCCAATCAGCCCCAGCATTTT.

The chain is built from TRBV29-1 and TRBJ2-2; D unclear. Trimming removed 2 bases at V and 4 bases at J, with 5 bases between. Germline CDR1 SQVTM, CDR2 ANQGSEA. This CDR3 is 12 amino acids long. The CDR3 DNA follows: TGCAGCGTTGAACTGGCCACCGGGGAGCTGTTTTTT. It translates to CSVELATGELFF.

This clonotype was detected a few times. The chain is built from TRBV6-6 and TRBJ2-7, with D possibly called TRBD1 or TRBD2 (5 bases each). The germline CDR1 and CDR2 sequences are MNHNY and SVGAGI (reference sequence). The CDR3 length is 13 residues. The V end lost 0 bases, the J end lost 4 bases, and 7 bases lay between the germline ends. The CDR3 region is CASSYSEGYEQYF. CDR3 coding DNA: TGTGCCAGCAGTTACTCCGAGGGGTACGAGCAGTACTTC.

This clonotype was seen only once. Sequence at one end of the junction differs from germline and may be a read error. The chain carries TRBV7-7 and TRBJ2-5; D perhaps matches TRBD1 (6 bases). Germline lookup yields CDR1 SSHAT and CDR2 FNYEAQ (reference sequence). This CDR3 is 14 amino acids long. The CDR3 nucleotides read TGTGCTAGCAGCTTACAGGGTATCCGCGAGACCCAGTACTTC. It codes for CASSLQGIRETQYF.